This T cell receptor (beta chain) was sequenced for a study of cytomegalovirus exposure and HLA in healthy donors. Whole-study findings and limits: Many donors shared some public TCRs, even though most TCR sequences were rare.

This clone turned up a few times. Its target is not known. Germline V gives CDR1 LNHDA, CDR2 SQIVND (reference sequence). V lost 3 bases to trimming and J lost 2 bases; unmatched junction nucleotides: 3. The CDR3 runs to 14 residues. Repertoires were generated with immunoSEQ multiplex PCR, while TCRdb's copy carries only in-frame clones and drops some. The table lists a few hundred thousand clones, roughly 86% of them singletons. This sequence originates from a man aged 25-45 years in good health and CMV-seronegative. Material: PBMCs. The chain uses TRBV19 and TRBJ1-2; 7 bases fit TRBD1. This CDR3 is CASSITQGNYGYTF. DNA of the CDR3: TGTGCCAGTAGTATCACACAGGGGAACTATGGCTACACCTTC.